This T cell receptor (beta chain) was identified in a study of early T cells in non-severe SARS-CoV-2 infection. Per the germline V gene, CDR1 is WNHNN and CDR2 is SYGVQD (reference sequence). J gave up 2 bases and V 4 bases, and 7 bases lay outside the gene matches. This CDR3 is built from 15 residues. Unique molecular identifiers were attached to individual cDNA molecules. TCRdb itself ran the 5' RACE reads through MiXCR, one entry per CDR3 protein. The table has about 82,000 distinct CDR3 sequences, around 14% seen once. The sequence came from an adult who was a healthcare worker with PCR-confirmed SARS-CoV-2 infection or an uninfected control (not recorded which). The chain combines TRBV10-1 with TRBJ2-7, with 8 bases fitting TRBD2. Sequencing used whole blood. CDR3 protein: CASSATGTRAYEQYF. CDR3 DNA: TGCGCCAGCAGTGCGACCGGGACTAGAGCCTACGAGCAGTACTTC.